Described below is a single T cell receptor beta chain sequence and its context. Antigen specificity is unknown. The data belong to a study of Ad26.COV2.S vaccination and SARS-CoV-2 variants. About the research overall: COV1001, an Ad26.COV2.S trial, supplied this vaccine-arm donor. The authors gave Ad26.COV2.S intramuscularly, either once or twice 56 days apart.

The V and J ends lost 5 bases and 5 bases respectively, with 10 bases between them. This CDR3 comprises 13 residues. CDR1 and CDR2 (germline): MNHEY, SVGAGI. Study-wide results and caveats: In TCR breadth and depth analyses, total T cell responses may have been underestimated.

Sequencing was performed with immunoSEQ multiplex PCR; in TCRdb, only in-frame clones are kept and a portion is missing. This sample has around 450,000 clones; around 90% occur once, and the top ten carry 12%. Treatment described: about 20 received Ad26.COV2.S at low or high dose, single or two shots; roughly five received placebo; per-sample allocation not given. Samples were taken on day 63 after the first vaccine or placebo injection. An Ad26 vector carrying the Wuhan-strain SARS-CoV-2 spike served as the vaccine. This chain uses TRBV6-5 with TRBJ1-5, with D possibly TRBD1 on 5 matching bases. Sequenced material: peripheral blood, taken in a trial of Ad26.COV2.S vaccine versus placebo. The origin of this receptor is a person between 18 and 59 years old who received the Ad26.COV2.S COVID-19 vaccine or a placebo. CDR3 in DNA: TGTGCCAGCAGTCGACGCAGGGATCAGCCCCAGCATTTT. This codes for CASSRRRDQPQHF.